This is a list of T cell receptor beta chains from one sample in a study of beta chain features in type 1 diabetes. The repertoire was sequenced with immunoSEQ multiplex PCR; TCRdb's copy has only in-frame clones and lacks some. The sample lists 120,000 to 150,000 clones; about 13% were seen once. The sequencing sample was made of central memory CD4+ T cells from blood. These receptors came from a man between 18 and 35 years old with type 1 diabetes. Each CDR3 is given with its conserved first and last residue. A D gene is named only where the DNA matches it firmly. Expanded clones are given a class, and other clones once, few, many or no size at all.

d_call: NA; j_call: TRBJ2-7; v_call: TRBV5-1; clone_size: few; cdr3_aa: CASSLEGGSYEQYF; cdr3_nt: TGCGCCAGCAGCTTGGAGGGAGGCTCCTACGAGCAGTACTTC
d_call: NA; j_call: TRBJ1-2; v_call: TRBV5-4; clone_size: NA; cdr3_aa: CASSLAVGHIDLNYGYTF; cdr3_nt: TGTGCCAGCAGCTTGGCCGTCGGGCACATTGATTTAAACTATGGCTACACCTTC
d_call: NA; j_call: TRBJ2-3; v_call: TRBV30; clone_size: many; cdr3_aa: CAWSLRTGADTQYF; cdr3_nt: TGTGCCTGGAGTCTACGTACGGGGGCAGATACGCAGTATTTT
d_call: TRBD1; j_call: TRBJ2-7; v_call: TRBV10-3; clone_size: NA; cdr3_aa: CAISGQGATYEQYF; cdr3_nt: TGTGCCATCAGCGGACAGGGCGCAACCTACGAGCAGTACTTC
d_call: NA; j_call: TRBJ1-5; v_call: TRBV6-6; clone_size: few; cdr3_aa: CASSSPPGPQHF; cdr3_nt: TGTGCCAGCAGTTCCCCTCCCGGGCCCCAGCATTTT
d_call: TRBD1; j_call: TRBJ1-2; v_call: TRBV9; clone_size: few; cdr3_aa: CASSARTGYGYTF; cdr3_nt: TGTGCCAGCAGCGCACGGACAGGGTATGGCTACACCTTC
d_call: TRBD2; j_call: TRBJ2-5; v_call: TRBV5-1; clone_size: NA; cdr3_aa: CASSLLASGDQETQYF; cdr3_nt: TGCGCCAGCAGCTTGCTGGCTAGCGGAGACCAAGAGACCCAGTACTTC
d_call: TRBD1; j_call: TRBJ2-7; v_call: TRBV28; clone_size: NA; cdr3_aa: CASSFSRDSYEQYF; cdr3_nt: TGTGCCAGCAGTTTTTCTCGGGACAGCTACGAGCAGTACTTC
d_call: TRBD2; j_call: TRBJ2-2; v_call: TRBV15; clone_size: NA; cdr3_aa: CATSPGGAGTGELFF; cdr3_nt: TGTGCCACCAGCCCCGGGGGGGCAGGGACCGGGGAGCTGTTTTTT
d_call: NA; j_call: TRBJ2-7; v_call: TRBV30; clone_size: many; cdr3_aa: CAWSVFGRPYEQYF; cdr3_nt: TGTGCCTGGAGTGTGTTTGGCAGACCCTACGAGCAGTACTTC
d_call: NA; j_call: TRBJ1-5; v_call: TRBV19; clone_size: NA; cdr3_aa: CASSMGGQPQHF; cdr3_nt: TGTGCCAGTAGTATGGGGGGTCAGCCCCAGCATTTT
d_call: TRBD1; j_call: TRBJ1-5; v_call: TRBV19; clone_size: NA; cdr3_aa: CASTITWSEGADQPQHF; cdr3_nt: TGTGCCAGTACTATAACCTGGTCAGAGGGGGCGGATCAGCCCCAGCATTTT
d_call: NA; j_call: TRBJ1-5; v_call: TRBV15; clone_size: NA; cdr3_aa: CATSRGGQSGQPQHF; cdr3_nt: TGTGCCACCAGCAGAGGTGGACAGTCAGGTCAGCCCCAGCATTTT
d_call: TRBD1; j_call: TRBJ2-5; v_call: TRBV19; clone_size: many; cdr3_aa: CASSTWDSRETQYF; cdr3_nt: TGTGCCAGTAGTACCTGGGACAGCAGAGAGACCCAGTACTTC
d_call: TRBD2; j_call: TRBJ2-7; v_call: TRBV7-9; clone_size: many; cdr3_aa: CASGQSTSGEVQYF; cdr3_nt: TGTGCCAGCGGCCAATCGACTAGCGGGGAGGTGCAGTACTTC
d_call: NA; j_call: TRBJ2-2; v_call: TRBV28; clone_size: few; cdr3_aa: CASSPPGQNTGELFF; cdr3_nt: TGTGCCAGCAGTCCCCCCGGGCAGAACACCGGGGAGCTGTTTTTT
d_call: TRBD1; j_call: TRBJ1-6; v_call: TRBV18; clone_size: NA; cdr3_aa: CASSPQGADNSPLHF; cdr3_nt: TGTGCCAGCTCACCACAGGGGGCGGATAATTCACCCCTCCACTTT
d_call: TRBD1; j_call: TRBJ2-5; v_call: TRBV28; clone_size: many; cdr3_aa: CASSAPTGPQETQYF; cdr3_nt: TGTGCCAGCAGTGCCCCGACAGGGCCCCAAGAGACCCAGTACTTC
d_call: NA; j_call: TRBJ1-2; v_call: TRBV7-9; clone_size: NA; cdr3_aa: CASSLVAEGSGRGYTF; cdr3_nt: TGTGCCAGCAGCTTAGTCGCCGAGGGGTCTGGAAGAGGCTACACCTTC
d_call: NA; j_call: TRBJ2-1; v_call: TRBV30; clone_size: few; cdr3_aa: CALAGDWINEQFF; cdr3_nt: TGTGCCCTGGCCGGGGATTGGATCAATGAGCAGTTCTTC
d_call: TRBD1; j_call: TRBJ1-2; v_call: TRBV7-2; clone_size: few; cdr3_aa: CASSFGTGLGGYTF; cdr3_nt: TGTGCCAGCAGCTTCGGGACAGGCTTAGGTGGCTACACCTTC
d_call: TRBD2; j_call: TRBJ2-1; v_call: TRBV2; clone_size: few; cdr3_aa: CASKAGGSNEQFF; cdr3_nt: TGTGCCAGCAAGGCGGGGGGATCGAATGAGCAGTTCTTC
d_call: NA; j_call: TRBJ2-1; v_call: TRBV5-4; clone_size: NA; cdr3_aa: CASSSNNEQFF; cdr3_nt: TGTGCCAGCAGCTCAAACAATGAGCAGTTCTTC
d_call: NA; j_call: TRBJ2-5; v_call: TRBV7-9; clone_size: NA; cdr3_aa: CASSLLQETQYF; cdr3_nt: TGTGCCAGCAGCTTACTCCAAGAGACCCAGTACTTC
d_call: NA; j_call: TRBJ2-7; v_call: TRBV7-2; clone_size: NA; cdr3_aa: CASSWKAGASSYEQYF; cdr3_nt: TGTGCCAGCAGCTGGAAGGCCGGGGCTAGCTCCTACGAGCAGTACTTC
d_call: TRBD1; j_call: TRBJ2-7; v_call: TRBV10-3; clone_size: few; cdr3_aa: CAISGTGGNSEQYF; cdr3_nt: TGTGCCATCAGCGGGACAGGGGGAAACTCCGAGCAGTACTTC
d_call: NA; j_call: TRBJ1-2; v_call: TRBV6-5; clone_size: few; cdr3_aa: CASSYGSIYGYTF; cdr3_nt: TGTGCCAGCAGTTACGGGTCCATCTATGGCTACACCTTC
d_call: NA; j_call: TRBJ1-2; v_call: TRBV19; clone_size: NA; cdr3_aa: CASSDPGHLYGYTF; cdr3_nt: TGTGCCAGTAGTGACCCGGGACACCTCTATGGCTACACCTTC
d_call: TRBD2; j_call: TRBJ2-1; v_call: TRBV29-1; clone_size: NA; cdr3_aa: CSVGGGARNEQFF; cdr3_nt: TGCAGCGTGGGCGGGGGGGCCAGGAATGAGCAGTTCTTC
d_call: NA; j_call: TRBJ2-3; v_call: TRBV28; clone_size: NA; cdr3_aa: CASRLEGTDTQYF; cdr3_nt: TGTGCCAGTCGCCTCGAGGGCACAGATACGCAGTATTTT
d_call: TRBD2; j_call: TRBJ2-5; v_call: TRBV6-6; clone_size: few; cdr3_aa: CASSHGTNQETQYF; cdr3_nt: TGTGCCTCTTCTCATGGGACTAACCAAGAGACCCAGTACTTC
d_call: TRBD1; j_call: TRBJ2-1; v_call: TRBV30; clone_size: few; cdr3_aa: CAWREGPGQGLTNEQFF; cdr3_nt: TGTGCCTGGAGAGAGGGACCGGGACAGGGATTAACCAATGAGCAGTTCTTC
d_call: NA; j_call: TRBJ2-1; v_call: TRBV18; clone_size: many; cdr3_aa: CASSPYSGDWNEQFF; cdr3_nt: TGTGCCAGCTCACCGTACTCAGGGGATTGGAATGAGCAGTTCTTC
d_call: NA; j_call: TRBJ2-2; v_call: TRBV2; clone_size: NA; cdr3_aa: CASSQDSAGELFF; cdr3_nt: TGTGCCAGCAGCCAAGATTCAGCGGGGGAGCTGTTTTTT
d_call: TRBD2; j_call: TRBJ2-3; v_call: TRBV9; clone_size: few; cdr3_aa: CASSPGTSGAEDTQYF; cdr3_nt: TGTGCCAGCAGCCCCGGGACTAGCGGGGCCGAAGATACGCAGTATTTT
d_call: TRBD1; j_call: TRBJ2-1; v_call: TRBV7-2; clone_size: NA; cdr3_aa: CASSPDRGMWNEQFF; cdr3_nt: TGTGCCAGCAGCCCGGACAGGGGGATGTGGAATGAGCAGTTCTTC
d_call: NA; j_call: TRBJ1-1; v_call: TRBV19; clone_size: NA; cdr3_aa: CATKPSGEAFF; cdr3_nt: TGTGCCACCAAGCCATCAGGTGAAGCTTTCTTT
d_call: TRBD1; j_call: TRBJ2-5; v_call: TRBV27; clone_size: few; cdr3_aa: CASNPRTGYPEETQYF; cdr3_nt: TGTGCCAGCAACCCTAGGACAGGTTATCCTGAAGAGACCCAGTACTTC
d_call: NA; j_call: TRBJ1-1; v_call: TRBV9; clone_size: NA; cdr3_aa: CASSVPGQKAFF; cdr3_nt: TGTGCCAGCAGCGTTCCGGGGCAGAAGGCTTTCTTT
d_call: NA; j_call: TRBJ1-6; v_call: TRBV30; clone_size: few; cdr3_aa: CAWSVQENNSPLHF; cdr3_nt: TGTGCCTGGAGTGTACAAGAAAATAATTCACCCCTCCACTTT
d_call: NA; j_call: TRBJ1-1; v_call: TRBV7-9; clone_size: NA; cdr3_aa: CASSLSQGLGAFF; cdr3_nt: TGTGCCAGCAGCTTATCACAGGGTTTAGGAGCTTTCTTT
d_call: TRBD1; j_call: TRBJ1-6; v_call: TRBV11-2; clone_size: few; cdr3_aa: CASSMGQGAINSPLHF; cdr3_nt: TGTGCCAGCAGCATGGGACAGGGGGCCATTAATTCACCCCTCCACTTT
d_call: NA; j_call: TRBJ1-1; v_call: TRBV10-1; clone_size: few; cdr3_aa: CASSESVGEAFF; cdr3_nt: TGCGCCAGCAGTGAGTCGGTAGGCGAAGCTTTCTTT
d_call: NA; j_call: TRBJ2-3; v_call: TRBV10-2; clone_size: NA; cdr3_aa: CASSDEQGADTQYF; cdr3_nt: TGCGCCAGCAGTGACGAGCAAGGGGCAGATACGCAGTATTTT
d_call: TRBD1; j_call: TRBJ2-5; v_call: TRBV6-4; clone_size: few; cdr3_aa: CASSAGTGGFETQYF; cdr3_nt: TGTGCCAGCAGTGCCGGGACAGGGGGCTTTGAGACCCAGTACTTC
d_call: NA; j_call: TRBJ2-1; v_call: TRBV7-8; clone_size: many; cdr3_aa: CASSPAMNEQFF; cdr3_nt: TGTGCCAGCAGCCCCGCAATGAATGAGCAGTTCTTC
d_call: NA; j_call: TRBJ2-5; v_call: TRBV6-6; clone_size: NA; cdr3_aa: CASSLDIQETQYF; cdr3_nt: TGTGCCAGCAGTTTGGACATCCAAGAGACCCAGTACTTC
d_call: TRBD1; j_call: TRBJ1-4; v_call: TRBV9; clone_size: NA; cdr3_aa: CASSSQGAGEKLFF; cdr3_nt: TGTGCCAGCAGCTCACAGGGGGCGGGTGAAAAACTGTTTTTT
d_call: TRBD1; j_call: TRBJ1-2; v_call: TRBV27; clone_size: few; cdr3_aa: CASSLAGQMNYGYTF; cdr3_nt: TGTGCCAGCAGTTTAGCGGGACAGATGAACTATGGCTACACCTTC
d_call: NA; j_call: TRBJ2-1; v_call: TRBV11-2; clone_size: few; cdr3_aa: CASTRGTITINEQFF; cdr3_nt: TGTGCCAGCACTCGGGGGACCATCACGATCAATGAGCAGTTCTTC
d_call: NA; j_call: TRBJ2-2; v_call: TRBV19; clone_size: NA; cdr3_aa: CASSIDPRDTGELFF; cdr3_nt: TGTGCCAGTAGTATAGATCCAAGGGACACCGGGGAGCTGTTTTTT
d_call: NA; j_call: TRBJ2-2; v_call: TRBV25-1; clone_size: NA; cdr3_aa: CASSEAGGGTGELFF; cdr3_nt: TGTGCCAGCAGCGAGGCAGGGGGAGGGACCGGGGAGCTGTTTTTT